The next 20 T cell receptor beta chains were all read from a single sample in a study of blood T cell repertoires in COVID-19. Produced via immunoSEQ multiplex PCR; TCRdb's table is partial and in-frame only. Among roughly 120,000 clones listed, about 84% were seen once. Material: peripheral blood. These receptors all stem from a man aged 45-60 years with acute or convalescent COVID-19.

This clone turned up a few times. The J gene is TRBJ1-5, the V gene TRBV9; 7 positions agree with TRBD1. Germline CDR1 SGDLS, CDR2 YYNGEE. After removal of 0 bases from V and 3 bases from J, the junction contained 3 bases not matched to a gene. The CDR3 runs to 15 residues. CDR3 residues: CASSVGQGFNQPQHF. The CDR3 region has the DNA TGTGCCAGCAGCGTAGGACAGGGCTTCAATCAGCCCCAGCATTTT.

The sample holds a few counts of this clone. The V gene is TRBV30, the J gene TRBJ1-2; D remains ambiguous. The V end lost 2 bases, the J end lost 5 bases, and 12 bases lay between the germline ends. Germline-derived CDR1 and CDR2 are GTSNPN and SVGIG (reference sequence). The CDR3 runs to 13 residues. The CDR3 DNA sequence: TGTGCCTGGAGTACGGAGGCCCGTTATGGCTACACCTTC. The encoded protein is CAWSTEARYGYTF.

The table lists this clone with a few counts. The chain carries TRBV3-1 (or the pseudogene TRBV3-2) and TRBJ2-3; TRBD2 aligns across 10 bases. Germline V gene lookup returns CDR1 LGHDT and CDR2 YNNKEL (reference sequence). The CDR3 covers 14 residues. The trim removed 2 bases at V and 9 bases at J, leaving 5 bases unmatched. The CDR3 loop reads CASSQLSGGATQYF. CDR3 nucleotides: TGTGCCAGCAGCCAATTAAGCGGGGGGGCCACGCAGTATTTT.

The chain has TRBV6-1 and TRBJ2-5; 13 bases align to TRBD2. CDR3 length: 16 residues. J gave up 2 bases and V 4 bases, and 4 bases lay outside the gene matches. Germline values: CDR1 MNHNS, CDR2 SASEGT. CDR3: CASSAQLAGGQETQYF. The CDR3 region has the DNA TGTGCCAGCAGTGCCCAACTAGCGGGGGGGCAAGAGACCCAGTACTTC.

V usage is TRBV24-1 and J usage is TRBJ2-2; D possibly corresponds to TRBD2 (6 bases). V shed 6 bases and J shed 3 bases, with 13 bases lying between them. CDR1 is KGHDR and CDR2 is SFDVKD in the germline V gene. This CDR3 spans 15 amino acids. DNA for the CDR3: TGTGCCACCAGTCGCGGGACGACGGACACCGGGGAGCTGTTTTTT. It codes for CATSRGTTDTGELFF.

This clone was seen once. The rearrangement links TRBV12-2 to TRBJ1-2; the DNA was not compared with TRBD1, the D call given in the table. TRBV12-2 is a known pseudogene. The CDR3 totals 16 residues. The CDR3 region has the DNA TGTGCAAGTCGCTTAGCTAACAGGGTAAGAAGCTATGGCTACACCTTC. It encodes CASRLANRVRSYGYTF.

The V and J genes are TRBV7-2 and TRBJ2-2, with 10 bases that match TRBD2. The CDR3 totals 17 residues. Germline-derived CDR1 and CDR2 are SGHTA and FQGNSA. V trimming: 2 bases; J trimming: 6 bases; junction bases outside the gene matches: 9. CDR3 in DNA: TGTGCCAGCAGCTTACGGACTTCTAGCGGGGGTTCCGGGGAGCTGTTTTTT. It yields the protein CASSLRTSSGGSGELFF.

V is TRBV15 and J is TRBJ1-6; no clear D gene. The V end lost 5 bases, the J end lost 6 bases, and 11 bases lay between the germline ends. Germline values: CDR1 LNHNV, CDR2 YYDKDF (reference sequence). The CDR3 runs 14 residues. The CDR3 spells CATSALRGNSPLHF. CDR3 nucleotide sequence: TGTGCCACCAGCGCCCTCCGGGGTAATTCACCCCTCCACTTT. The whole variable domain, filled in from reference TRBV15 and TRBJ1-6, reads DAMVIQNPRYQVTQFGKPVTLSCSQTLNHNVMYWYQQKSSQAPKLLFHYYDKDFNNEADTPDNFQSRRPNTSFCFLDIRSPGLGDTAMYLCATSALRGNSPLHFGNGTRLTVT.

The CDR3 nucleotides read TGTGCCAGCAGTGAAGACAGGGGTGTAACTGAAGCTTTCTTT. This codes for CASSEDRGVTEAFF. The chain joins TRBV2 to TRBJ1-1, with 7 bases matching TRBD1. CDR3 length: 14 residues. J lost 5 bases, V lost 1 base, and 4 bases had no gene match. Germline CDR1 and CDR2: SNHLY and FYNNEI.

The rearrangement joins TRBV30 to TRBJ1-2; tentative D call: TRBD1 (5 bases). CDR1 and CDR2 from the germline V gene are GTSNPN and SVGIG (reference sequence). V lost 1 base and J 2 bases, leaving 8 bases between the germline ends. The CDR3 extends over 13 amino acids. The CDR3 sequence: CAWSAGSNYGYTF. The CDR3 coding sequence is TGTGCCTGGAGTGCAGGGTCGAACTATGGCTACACCTTC. Based on the CDR3 plus reference TRBV30 and TRBJ1-2, the full variable domain is SQTIHQWPATLVQPVGSPLSLECTVEGTSNPNLYWYRQAAGRGLQLLFYSVGIGQISSEVPQNLSASRPQDRQFILSSKKLLLSDSGFYLCAWSAGSNYGYTFGSGTRLTVV.

The chain joins TRBV19 to TRBJ2-2; 11 nucleotides line up with TRBD1. The CDR3 spans 15 residues. CDR1 and CDR2 (germline): LNHDA, SQIVND (reference sequence). V shed 4 bases and J 13 bases; nucleotides not matched to a gene: 11. Written as DNA, the CDR3 is TGTGCCAGTAGTAGTGGGACAGGGGGGGACCGGAGGCTGTTTTTT. It yields the protein CASSSGTGGDRRLFF.

V gene TRBV4-1 combines with J gene TRBJ2-1; D uncertain. This CDR3 spans 15 amino acids. V dropped 3 bases and J dropped 4 bases, with 13 bases sitting between them. CDR1 and CDR2 from the germline V gene are MGHRA and YSYEKL. The DNA of the CDR3 is TGCGCCAGCAGCCATCGGGTAGGCCAATACAATGAGCAGTTCTTC. This codes for CASSHRVGQYNEQFF.

The rearrangement uses TRBV6-1 and TRBJ1-2; TRBD1 aligns across 8 bases. The trim removed 2 bases at V and 4 bases at J, leaving 9 bases unmatched. The CDR3 spans 16 residues. Germline CDR1 MNHNS, CDR2 SASEGT. CDR3 region: CASSERQGHGPYGYTF. The DNA for the CDR3 is TGTGCCAGCAGTGAACGACAGGGGCACGGTCCCTATGGCTACACCTTC.

CDR3 DNA: TGTGCCACCCAAGGGCGGGGGGACAATGAGCAGTTCTTC. Translated: CATQGRGDNEQFF. The rearrangement joins TRBV9 to TRBJ2-1; 8 bases are shared with TRBD2. The length of the CDR3 is 13 residues. Germline CDR1 reads SGDLS; CDR2 reads YYNGEE. Unmatched junction bases numbered 7, after V lost 9 bases and J lost 5 bases.

The rearrangement uses TRBV7-6 and TRBJ1-1; D is unclear. The length of the CDR3 is 15 residues. V was cut by 0 bases and J by 0 bases, with 8 bases left in between. From germline, CDR1 is SGHVS and CDR2 FNYEAQ. The CDR3 region has the DNA TGTGCCAGCAGCTTAGCCCCCCGGTTGAACACTGAAGCTTTCTTT. Translated: CASSLAPRLNTEAFF. Variable domain in full (rest from reference TRBV7-6 and TRBJ1-1): GAGVSQSPRYKVTKRGQDVALRCDPISGHVSLYWYRQALGQGPEFLTYFNYEAQQDKSGLPNDRFSAERPEGSISTLTIQRTEQRDSAMYRCASSLAPRLNTEAFFGQGTRLTVV.

The sample holds many counts of this clone. The genes are TRBV28 and TRBJ1-2; TRBD1 might be the D (5 bases). The CDR3 sequence is 16 residues long. V was pared by 4 bases and J by 0 bases, with 15 bases between. Germline CDR1 and CDR2: MDHEN and SYDVKM. In DNA, the CDR3 is TGTGCCAGCAGTTCCTCGGGGGACGGACCTAACTATGGCTACACCTTC. Its protein is CASSSSGDGPNYGYTF.

The gene calls are TRBV5-1 and TRBJ2-3; 16 nucleotides line up with TRBD2. This CDR3 is built from 16 residues. V was pared by 4 bases and J by 4 bases, with 3 bases of the junction left unmatched. The germline V gene encodes CDR1 SGHRS and CDR2 YFSETQ. The CDR3, as DNA: TGCGCCAGCAGCCTAGGGACTAGCGGGGGGGCAGATACGCAGTATTTT. Translating it yields CASSLGTSGGADTQYF.

The J gene is TRBJ1-1, the V gene TRBV29-1, with D tentatively TRBD1 (5 bases). Germline V gives CDR1 SQVTM, CDR2 ANQGSEA. The CDR3 sequence is 13 residues long. Between the trimmed V and J ends, which lost 4 bases and 0 bases, there was a span of 9 bases. CDR3 nucleotide sequence: TGCAGCGTTGTAACAGGTGTGAACACTGAAGCTTTCTTT. It is translated as CSVVTGVNTEAFF.

This CDR3 reads CASSRTSGGSYNEQFF. CDR3 nucleotides: TGTGCCAGCAGTCGGACTAGCGGGGGGTCATACAATGAGCAGTTCTTC. This rearrangement joins TRBV6-6 to TRBJ2-1; 14 nucleotides agree with TRBD2. Germline V lookup: CDR1 MNHNY, CDR2 SVGAGI (reference sequence). V was pared by 5 bases and J by 4 bases, with 4 bases of the junction left unmatched. CDR3 size: 16 residues.

The rearrangement links TRBV25-1 to TRBJ2-7; 7 positions agree with TRBD2. Germline CDR1 reads MGHDK; CDR2 reads SYGVNS. V lost 2 bases, J lost 3 bases, and 1 base stayed unmatched. This CDR3 comprises 13 residues. CDR3 protein: CASSEAGVYEQYF. The DNA of the CDR3 is TGTGCCAGCAGTGAAGCGGGGGTCTACGAGCAGTACTTC.